Sequencing of this TCR beta chain was carried out in a study of control samples from healthy donors and cancer patients. This CDR3 has 15 residues. Trimming cost V 4 bases and J 6 bases; bases outside gene matches: 6. Germline V gives CDR1 SEHNR, CDR2 FQNEAQ (reference sequence). Data came from immunoSEQ multiplex PCR; TCRdb stores just in-frame clones and leaves some out. The repertoire includes about 250,000 clones, roughly four fifths of them detected once, and about an eighth sits in the top ten. The chain combines TRBV7-9 with TRBJ2-7; TRBD2 aligns across 13 bases. The specimen sequenced was PBMCs. This sequence originates from a woman aged 55-69 years with lung cancer. CDR3 sequence reads: CASSSPTSGRTEQYF. The CDR3 DNA is TGTGCCAGCAGCTCCCCGACTAGCGGGAGGACCGAGCAGTACTTC.